This T cell receptor beta chain emerged from a study of blood T cells in healthy people across ages. A second roughly 7 to 11 cycle PCR used barcoded and J-beta primers. The template-switch adaptor, which had 12 random nucleotides, put a tag on each cDNA molecule. TCRdb reprocessed the 5' RACE reads via MiXCR and lists one record per CDR3 protein. The table includes about 1.4 million distinct CDR3 sequences, 59% detected once. This clonotype was counted a few times. Its cognate antigen is unknown. Notes on the study in general: More naive CD4+ cells and higher diversity marked long-lived donors relative to aged donors.

Germline CDR1 is MNHNY and CDR2 is SVGAGI (reference sequence). V lost 2 bases and J lost 5, with 12 bases in between. CDR3 length: 14 amino acids. All donors came from Russia, were Caucasian and healthy, and spanned ages about 6 to 100. Donors gave around 9.8 milliliters of peripheral blood apiece. The TCR comes from a man younger than 35 in good health. The sample was blood. The chain has TRBV6-6 and TRBJ2-5; D is tentatively TRBD1 or TRBD2 (5 bases each). For the CDR3, the DNA is TGTGCCAGCAGTTACAGGCAGGGAGTGGAGACCCAGTACTTC. Its translation: CASSYRQGVETQYF.